This T cell receptor beta chain was found in a study of spatial heterogeneity in lung cancer (dated by TCRdb to the late 2010s). As for the study more broadly: Beta-chain transcripts were consistently detected in greater numbers than alpha-chain transcripts, which likely reflects a higher abundance of beta-chain transcripts. At surgery, both alpha and beta chains were TCR-sequenced in some 220 tumor regions, some 64 matched nontumor lung samples and a few dozen PBMC samples. In the raw uncorrected reads, each unique combination of TCR and UMI appeared more than ten times on average. The study linked features of the TCR repertoire to counts of nonsynonymous mutations, which were determined by whole-exome sequencing of tumor tissue. In non-small cell lung cancer, the study made a quantitative comparison of TCR alpha and beta repertoires among multiple tumor regions, matched nontumor lung and blood. A strong correlation was found between TCR transcript counts in tumor regions and a T cell transcriptional module score from matched bulk RNA-seq. The research as a whole found: Confirming at a functional level the hypothesis that regional TCRs recognize regional mutations was considered to require additional single-cell paired TCR alpha and beta sequencing. TCR-seq was estimated to cover only around 7.2% of tumor T cells for alpha chains and about 13% for beta chains. A correlation was observed between the number of expanded intratumoral alpha and beta TCRs and the tumor nonsynonymous mutation count. Counts of ubiquitous and regional expanded TCRs correlated with counts of ubiquitous and regional nonsynonymous mutations, respectively.

This clonotype was counted ten times or more. Its binding antigen is unknown. One base away there is no much larger clone; base qualities are not given. The protocol used for the library was 5' RACE. Sequencing took place on a NextSeq 500. In the TCR library protocol, a unique molecular identifier was attached to each TCR cDNA molecule so that PCR and sequencing errors could be corrected. Regarding the original processing steps: TCR identification, UMI-based error correction and CDR3 extraction were all carried out with Decombinator tools. TCRs above a frequency of 2 per 1,000, corresponding to the top 1% of the tumor frequency distribution, were defined as expanded. Expanded tumor TCRs were classed as regional if statistically deemed absent (corrected P<0.05) from at least one tumor region, otherwise ubiquitous. Renyi diversity was calculated using the R vegan package after each repertoire was subsampled 100 times to 5,000 TCRs. CDR3 similarity networks were built from amino acid triplet string-kernel similarity, connecting CDR3s with pairwise similarity above 0.82. TCRdb itself trimmed the public reads at Q25 with fastp, ran MiXCR and retained productive beta chains. Each entry is one CDR3 protein sequence, shown with its most common DNA and genes. None of the V and J calls come from the authors' own analysis; TCRdb made them. The sample table shows about 18,000 distinct CDR3 sequences, and about 6% are seen once. The ten biggest clones cover around 3.6% of the sample.

The time point label corresponds to: sample taken at primary tumor resection. The donors were some 70 patients from the lung TRACERx cohort who had early-stage, untreated non-small cell lung cancer. For TCR sequencing, whole RNA was extracted from tumor and nontumor lung tissue, or from cryopreserved PBMC samples, and no cell sorting was done. Only patients for whom sufficient RNA was available from at least two tumor regions were selected for TCR sequencing. A lung pathologist reviewed the tumor and adjacent nontumor lung specimens before the specimens were selected. The trim is 0 bases for V and 3 bases for J, with a gap of 14 bases between the germline ends. The germline V gene (reference sequence) yields DFQATT for CDR1 and SNEGSKA for CDR2. The CDR3 starts with the cysteine, ends with the phenylalanine, and has 16 residues. The CDR3 DNA has 48 bases and is translated from base 1.

This receptor was obtained from a female donor with early-stage non-small cell lung cancer. The material sequenced was lung tumor tissue, taken at surgery. In this chain, TRBV20-1 is recombined with TRBJ1-4; TRBD1 is a possible D gene, resting on 5 matching bases. The CDR3 reads CSARDAGLRANEKLFF. The sequenced DNA: TGCAGTGCTAGAGATGCAGGGCTGAGAGCTAATGAAAAACTGTTTTTT.